This section outlines one T cell receptor beta chain sequence together with its context. This entry comes from a study of blood T cell repertoires in COVID-19. Produced via immunoSEQ multiplex PCR; TCRdb's table is partial and in-frame only. This sample carries around 310,000 clones, roughly 90% of them seen once, and the ten largest clones take nearly 7%. The TCR was taken from a woman in her twenties or thirties with COVID-19, enrolled during active disease. Specimen: peripheral blood.

In DNA form, the CDR3 reads TGTGCCAGCTCACGTGGAGCGACCTACGAGCAGTACTTC. This translates into CASSRGATYEQYF. This chain joins TRBV18 and TRBJ2-7; D unclear. The CDR3 runs to 13 residues. CDR1 is KGHSH, CDR2 LQKENI, per germline. Trimming took 4 bases from V and 2 from J, leaving 9 bases between them.